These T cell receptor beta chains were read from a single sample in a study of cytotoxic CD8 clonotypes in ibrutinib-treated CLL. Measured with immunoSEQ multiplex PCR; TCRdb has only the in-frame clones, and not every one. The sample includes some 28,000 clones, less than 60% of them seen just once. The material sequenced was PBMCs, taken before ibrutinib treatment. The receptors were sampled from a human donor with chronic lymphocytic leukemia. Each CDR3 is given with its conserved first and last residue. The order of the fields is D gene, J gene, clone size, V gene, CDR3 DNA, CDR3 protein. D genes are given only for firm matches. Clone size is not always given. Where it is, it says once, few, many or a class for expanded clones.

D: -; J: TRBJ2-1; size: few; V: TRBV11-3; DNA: TGTGCCAGCAGCTTAGCCAAGGGGGAGCAGTTCTTC; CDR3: CASSLAKGEQFF
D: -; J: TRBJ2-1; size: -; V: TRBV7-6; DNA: TGTGCCAGCAGCTTGGCCTTGAATGAGCAGTTCTTC; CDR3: CASSLALNEQFF
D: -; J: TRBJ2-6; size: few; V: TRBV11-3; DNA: TGTGCCAGCCGGAGGGCAGGGGGGAACCCTGGGGCCAACGTCCTGACTTTC; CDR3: CASRRAGGNPGANVLTF
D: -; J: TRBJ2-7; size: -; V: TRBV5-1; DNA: TGCGCCAGCAGCTTGGTATCCCTCACTAAAGGCTACGAGCAGTACTTC; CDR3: CASSLVSLTKGYEQYF
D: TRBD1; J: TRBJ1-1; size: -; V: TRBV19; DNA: TGTGCCAGCGACAACAGGGGGCCAACTGAAGCTTTCTTT; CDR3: CASDNRGPTEAFF
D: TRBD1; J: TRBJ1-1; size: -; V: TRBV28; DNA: TGTGCCAGCAGTTTAGACGGACAGGGCTTGGGTGAAGCTTTCTTT; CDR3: CASSLDGQGLGEAFF
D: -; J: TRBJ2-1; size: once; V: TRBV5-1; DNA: TGCGCCAGCAGCTTGGTCGGGCCCAATGAGCAGTTCTTC; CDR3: CASSLVGPNEQFF
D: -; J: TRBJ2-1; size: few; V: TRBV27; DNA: TGTGCCAGCAGTAAAGGACGGATCTACAATGAGCAGTTCTTC; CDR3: CASSKGRIYNEQFF
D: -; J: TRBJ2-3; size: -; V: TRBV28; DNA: TGTGCCAGCAGGGTAGGCACAGATACGCAGTATTTT; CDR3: CASRVGTDTQYF
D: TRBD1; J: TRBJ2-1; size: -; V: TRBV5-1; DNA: TGCGCCAGCAGCGTAAGGACAGGGAACGATGAGCAGTTCTTC; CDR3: CASSVRTGNDEQFF
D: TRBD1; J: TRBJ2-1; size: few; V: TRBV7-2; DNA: TGTGCCAGCAGCTCGACAGGGTCGACCTACAATGAGCAGTTCTTC; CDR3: CASSSTGSTYNEQFF
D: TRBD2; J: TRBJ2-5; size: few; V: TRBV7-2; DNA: TGTGCCAGCAGCTTAGGGCCTAGCGGGGGCGAACAAGAGACCCAGTACTTC; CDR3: CASSLGPSGGEQETQYF
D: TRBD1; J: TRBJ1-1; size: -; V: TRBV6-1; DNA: TGTGCCAGCAGTGAGGGGGGACAGGGGTGGACTGAAGCTTTCTTT; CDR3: CASSEGGQGWTEAFF
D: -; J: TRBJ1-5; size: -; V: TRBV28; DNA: TGTGCCAGCAGTTTCTCAGGGAATATAGGTCAGCCCCAGCATTTT; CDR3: CASSFSGNIGQPQHF
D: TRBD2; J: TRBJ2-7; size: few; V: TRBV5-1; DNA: TGCGCCAGCAGCTTGGCCGGAGCGGGAGGTTCCTACGAGCAGTACTTC; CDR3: CASSLAGAGGSYEQYF
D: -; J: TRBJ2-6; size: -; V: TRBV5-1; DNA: TGCGCCAGCAGCTTGGGAAGCTCTGGGGCCAACGTCCTGACTTTC; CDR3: CASSLGSSGANVLTF
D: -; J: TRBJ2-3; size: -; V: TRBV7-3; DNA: TGTGCCAGCGCCATTCGCGATACGCAGTATTTT; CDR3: CASAIRDTQYF
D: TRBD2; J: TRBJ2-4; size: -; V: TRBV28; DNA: TGTGCCAGCAGTCGGCTAGCGGCCGTAGCCAAAAACATTCAGTACTTC; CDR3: CASSRLAAVAKNIQYF
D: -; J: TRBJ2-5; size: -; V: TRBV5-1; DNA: TGCGCCAGCGTCCTTCCCGGAGGAGAGACCCAGTACTTC; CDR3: CASVLPGGETQYF
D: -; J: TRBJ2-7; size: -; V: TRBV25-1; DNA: TGTGCCAGCGGTAGGACAGACTCCTACGAGCAGTACTTC; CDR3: CASGRTDSYEQYF
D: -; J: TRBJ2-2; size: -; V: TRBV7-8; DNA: TGTGCCAGCAGCTCCATGAGGTTGCAGGGGCTCGGCACCGGGGAGCTGTTTTTT; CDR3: CASSSMRLQGLGTGELFF
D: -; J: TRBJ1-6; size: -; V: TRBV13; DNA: TGTGCCAGCAGCTTAATGAATTCACCCCTCCACTTT; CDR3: CASSLMNSPLHF
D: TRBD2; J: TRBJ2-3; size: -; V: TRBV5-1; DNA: TGCGCCAGCAGCTTGCCGCTAGCGGGGGACACAGATACGCAGTATTTT; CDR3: CASSLPLAGDTDTQYF
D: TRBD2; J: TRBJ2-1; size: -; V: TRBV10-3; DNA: TGTGCCATCAGTGAAGCTAGCGGGGTCAATGAGCAGTTCTTC; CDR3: CAISEASGVNEQFF
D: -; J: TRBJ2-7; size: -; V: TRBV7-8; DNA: TGTGCCAGCAGCTCATCCAGGGTTCCCTACGAGCAGTACTTC; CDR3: CASSSSRVPYEQYF
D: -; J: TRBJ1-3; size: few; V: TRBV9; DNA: TGTGCCAGCAGCAACTCAGGGCCTGGAAACACCATATATTTT; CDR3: CASSNSGPGNTIYF
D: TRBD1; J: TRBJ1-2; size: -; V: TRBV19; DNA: TGTGCCAGTATACAGACAGGGGGGGATTATGGCTACACCTTC; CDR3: CASIQTGGDYGYTF
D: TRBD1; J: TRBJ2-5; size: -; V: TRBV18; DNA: TGTGCCAGCTCACCGCAGACAGGGGGTACCCAAGAGACCCAGTACTTC; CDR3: CASSPQTGGTQETQYF
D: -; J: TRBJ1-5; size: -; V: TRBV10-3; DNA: TGTGTCTCAAGACAAGGTGTGGATCAGCCCCAGCATTTT; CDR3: CVSRQGVDQPQHF
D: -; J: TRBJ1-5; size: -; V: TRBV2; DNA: TGTGCCAGCGACAACAAATATAGCAATCAGCCCCAGCATTTT; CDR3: CASDNKYSNQPQHF
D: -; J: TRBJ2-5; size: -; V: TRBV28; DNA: TGTGCCAGCAGTTTGCGGTCGATGACCCAGTACTTC; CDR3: CASSLRSMTQYF
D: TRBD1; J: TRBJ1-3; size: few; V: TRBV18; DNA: TGTGCCAGCTCACCCAGGGGGGGACTCTCTGGAAACACCATATATTTT; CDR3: CASSPRGGLSGNTIYF
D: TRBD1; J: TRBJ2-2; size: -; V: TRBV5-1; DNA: TGCGCCAGCAGCCGGACCGGGACAGGGGTCCTCTCGGACACCGGGGAGCTGTTTTTT; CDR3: CASSRTGTGVLSDTGELFF
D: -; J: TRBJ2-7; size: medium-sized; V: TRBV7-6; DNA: TGTGCCAGCAGCTCGGGACCCTCCTCCGAGCAGTACTTC; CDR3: CASSSGPSSEQYF
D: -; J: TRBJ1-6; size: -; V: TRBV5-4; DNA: TGTGCCAGCAGCACCTCTACGGAGGGGATGAATTCACCCCTCCACTTT; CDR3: CASSTSTEGMNSPLHF
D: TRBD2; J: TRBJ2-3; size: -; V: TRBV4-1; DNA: TGCGCCAGCAGCCAAGACGGGGGGGTGGCGGGGACCTTCACAGATACGCAGTATTTT; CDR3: CASSQDGGVAGTFTDTQYF
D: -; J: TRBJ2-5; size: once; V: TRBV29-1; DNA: TGCAGCGTCCACATACCCCCCAGGGGTGTATTGTCGACCCAGTACTTC; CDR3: CSVHIPPRGVLSTQYF
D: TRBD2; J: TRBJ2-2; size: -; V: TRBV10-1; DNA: TGCGCCAGCAGTGAGGCTAGCGGGAGTCTTCACACCGGGGAGCTGTTTTTT; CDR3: CASSEASGSLHTGELFF
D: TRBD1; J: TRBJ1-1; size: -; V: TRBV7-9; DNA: TGTGCCAGCAGCCGGGACAGGGGATGGACTGAAGCTTTCTTT; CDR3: CASSRDRGWTEAFF
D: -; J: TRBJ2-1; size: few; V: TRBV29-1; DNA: TGCAGCGTTGTGTCCGGGGTTTGGGAGCAGTTCTTC; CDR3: CSVVSGVWEQFF
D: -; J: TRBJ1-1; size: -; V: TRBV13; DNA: TGTGCCAGCAGCGAAGGAAGGACAGCGGCTGGAGCTTTCTTT; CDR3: CASSEGRTAAGAFF
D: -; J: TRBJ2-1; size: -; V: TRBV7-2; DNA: TGTGCCAGCAGCTTAAACTTGTTGGATGAGCAGTTCTTC; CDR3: CASSLNLLDEQFF
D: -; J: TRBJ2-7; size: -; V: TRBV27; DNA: TGTGCCAGCCAGGTCGTTATTGGGTCCTACGAGCAGTACTTC; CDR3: CASQVVIGSYEQYF
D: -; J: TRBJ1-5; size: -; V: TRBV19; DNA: TGTGCCAGTAGTATAGCGTTCAATCAGCCCCAGCATTTT; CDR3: CASSIAFNQPQHF
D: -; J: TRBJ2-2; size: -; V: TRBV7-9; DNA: TGTGCTAATTGGCCGGGTAACACCGGGGAGCTGTTTTTT; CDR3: CANWPGNTGELFF
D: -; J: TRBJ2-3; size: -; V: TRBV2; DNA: TGTGCCAGCAGGTTCCCTGGCGAACTCACAGATACGCAGTATTTT; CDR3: CASRFPGELTDTQYF
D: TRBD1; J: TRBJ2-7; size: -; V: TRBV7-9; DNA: TGTGCCAGCAGCCCTAGCCGGGACAGGGGGCCTCACGAGCAGTACTTC; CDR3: CASSPSRDRGPHEQYF
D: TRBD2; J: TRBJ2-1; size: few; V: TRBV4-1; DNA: TGCGCCAGCAGCCAACCAACTAGCGGAGCCCACAATGAGCAGTTCTTC; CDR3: CASSQPTSGAHNEQFF
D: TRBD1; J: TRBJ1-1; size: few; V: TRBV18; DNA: TGTGCCAGCTCACCGGGGACAGGGGGCTTGGTGAACACTGAAGCTTTCTTT; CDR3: CASSPGTGGLVNTEAFF
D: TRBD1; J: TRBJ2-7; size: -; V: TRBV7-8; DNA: TGTGCCAGCCGACAGGGGCCGGCTAGCGCCCTCTACGAGCAGTACTTC; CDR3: CASRQGPASALYEQYF
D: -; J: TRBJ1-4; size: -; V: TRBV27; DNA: TGTGCCAGCAGTTTATGGGACGCGGGGCGGCAAAATGAAAAACTGTTTTTT; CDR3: CASSLWDAGRQNEKLFF
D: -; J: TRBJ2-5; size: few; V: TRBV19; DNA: TGTGCCAGTAGTACGAGTTTTGCCCAGTACTTC; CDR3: CASSTSFAQYF
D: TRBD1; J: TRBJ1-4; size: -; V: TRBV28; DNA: TGTGCCAGCAGTCACGGGACAGACGAAAAACTGTTTTTT; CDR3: CASSHGTDEKLFF
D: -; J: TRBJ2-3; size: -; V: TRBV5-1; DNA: TGCGCCAGCAGCTTTTGGACAGTACGCACAGATACGCAGTATTTT; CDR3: CASSFWTVRTDTQYF
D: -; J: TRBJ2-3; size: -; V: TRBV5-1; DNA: TGCGCCAGCACCAGTAGTGGCACAGATACGCAGTATTTT; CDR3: CASTSSGTDTQYF